These T cell receptor beta chains were read from a single sample in a study of T cells in Graves' hyperthyroidism and ophthalmopathy. Via MiXCR, TCRdb re-called the multiplex PCR reads, giving one row per CDR3 protein. The repertoire has roughly 570,000 distinct CDR3 sequences, 46% of them found once; the top ten carry under 20%. Specimen: peripheral blood or thyroid tissue (not recorded which). These receptors were obtained from an adult woman with Graves' disease, either hyperthyroidism or ophthalmopathy (not recorded which). CDR3s include the opening cysteine and the closing phenylalanine or tryptophan. The D gene is left open where the match is weak. Clone size, where shown, is once, few, many, or a class for clones that have expanded.

>TRBD2|TRBJ2-1|TRBV5-1|.
TGCGCCAGCAGCTTGGAACTAGCGGGAATAAATGAGCAGTTCTTC
CASSLELAGINEQFF
>.|TRBJ1-1|TRBV7-9|.
TGTGCCAGCAGCTTAGTGTCGGGGTTGAACACTGAAGCTTTCTTT
CASSLVSGLNTEAFF
>.|TRBJ2-2|TRBV7-9|many
TGTGCCAGCAGCTTAAGTTCGAGCGTTGGAGGGGAGCTGTTTTTT
CASSLSSSVGGELFF
>TRBD1|TRBJ2-1|TRBV7-2|.
TGTGCCAGCAGCTCTACAGGGGGGTCCAATGAGCAGTTCTTC
CASSSTGGSNEQFF
>TRBD1|TRBJ1-1|TRBV12-3/TRBV12-4|many
TGTGCCAGTAGTGCCGGACAGGGGAACACTGAAGCTTTCTTT
CASSAGQGNTEAFF
>TRBD1|TRBJ1-5|TRBV24-1|.
TGTGCCACCAGTGAGACGGACAGGGATCAGCCCCAGCATTTT
CATSETDRDQPQHF
>.|TRBJ1-2|TRBV7-2|once
TGTGCCAGCAGCCCGCTAAGCTTAGGGGGAAATGGCTACACCTTC
CASSPLSLGGNGYTF
>.|TRBJ1-1|TRBV30|.
TGTGCCTGGAGGAACACTGAAGCTTTCTTT
CAWRNTEAFF
>.|TRBJ1-6|TRBV7-9|many
TGTGCCAGCAGCTTTTATCAGGGACCGGATAATTCACCCCTCCACTTT
CASSFYQGPDNSPLHF
>.|TRBJ1-2|TRBV20-1|once
TGCAGTGCCAGGGGCGGTGGTTTCTATGGCTACACCTTC
CSARGGGFYGYTF
>TRBD2|TRBJ2-5|TRBV7-6|many
TGTGCCAGCAGCTTAAGACTAGCGGGGGCCCAAGAGACCCAGTACTTC
CASSLRLAGAQETQYF
>.|TRBJ2-1|TRBV24-1|.
TGTGCCACCAGTGCGACCCGGGAGTCGCTCTATGAGCAGTTCTTC
CATSATRESLYEQFF
>.|TRBJ2-5|TRBV20-1|many
TGCAGTGCCAGAAAGCCGGGACAATATGCGGAGACCCAGTACTTC
CSARKPGQYAETQYF
>TRBD2|TRBJ2-7|TRBV12-3/TRBV12-4|many
TGTGCCAGCAGTTTCGGTCTAGCGGTCTACGAGCAGTACTTC
CASSFGLAVYEQYF
>.|TRBJ2-5|TRBV28|.
TGTGCCTCGATTCTAGGAAATCTTGCGGAGACCCAGTACTTC
CASILGNLAETQYF
>.|TRBJ1-5|TRBV10-2|.
TGCGCCAGCATGAGTGCCGCGAATGTGGTGGGGAATCAGCCCCAGCATTTT
CASMSAANVVGNQPQHF
>.|TRBJ1-2|TRBV29-1|.
TGCAGCGTTGACCTATGGACATCCTCTAACTATGGCTACACCTTC
CSVDLWTSSNYGYTF
>.|TRBJ1-1|TRBV18|.
TGTGCCAGCTCACCACAGACCATGGGGGCGATGAACACTGAAGCTTTCTTT
CASSPQTMGAMNTEAFF
>TRBD1|TRBJ1-2|TRBV11-2|many
TGTGCCAGCAGCATCCTACAGGGGGCTATTAACTATGGCTACACCTTC
CASSILQGAINYGYTF
>TRBD1|TRBJ2-7|TRBV12-3/TRBV12-4|many
TGTGCCAGCAGAGACAGGGGTGTATCCTCCTACGAGCAGTACTTC
CASRDRGVSSYEQYF
>.|TRBJ1-1|TRBV7-2|many
TGTGCCAGCAGCCACCGACAGAGGGGCACTGAAGCTTTCTTT
CASSHRQRGTEAFF
>.|TRBJ2-6|TRBV15|.
TGTGCCACCAGCTCGACACGGACTTTC
CATSSTRTF
>.|TRBJ2-7|TRBV29-1|.
TGCAGCGTTGAAGGGGGGCGCGACTACGAGCAGTACTTC
CSVEGGRDYEQYF
>.|TRBJ2-5|TRBV2|many
TGTGCCAGCAGTGATTCCCAAAAATGGGAGACCCAGTACTTC
CASSDSQKWETQYF
>.|TRBJ1-1|TRBV6-5|many
TGTGCCAGCAGTTATAGACAGGACCATGAAGCTTTCTTT
CASSYRQDHEAFF
>.|TRBJ2-6|TRBV5-1|.
TGCGCCAGCAGCTTGCTGGGGGCAATGGGGGCCAACGTCCTGACTTTC
CASSLLGAMGANVLTF
>.|TRBJ2-7|TRBV19|many
TGTGCCAGTAGCCTTAAGGGAGAAGTTTCCTACGAGCAGTACTTC
CASSLKGEVSYEQYF
>.|TRBJ1-4|TRBV2|.
TGTGCCAGCAGTGGGGAGGGGTCCGGAGAAAAACTGTTTTTT
CASSGEGSGEKLFF
>.|TRBJ2-7|TRBV29-1|.
TGCAGCCCTCGGAAGTCTGTCTACGAGCAGTACTTC
CSPRKSVYEQYF
>.|TRBJ2-5|TRBV7-2|.
TGTGCCAGCAGCACGCGGGGCCAAGGGACCCAGTACTTC
CASSTRGQGTQYF
>.|TRBJ2-5|TRBV7-2|few
TGTGCCAGCTCGGAGCGGAGGGGAGAGACCCAGTACTTC
CASSERRGETQYF
>.|TRBJ2-5|TRBV7-9|.
TGTGCCAGCAGCCCTCCCGCGGGGTTCGGGGAGACCCAGTACTTC
CASSPPAGFGETQYF
>TRBD1|TRBJ2-5|TRBV2|.
TGTGCCAGCAGGGACAGGGGAGAGGAGACCCAGTACTTC
CASRDRGEETQYF
>.|TRBJ1-6|TRBV24-1|.
TGTGCCACCAGTGACCTCGCGGGCCGCTATAATTCACCCCTCCACTTT
CATSDLAGRYNSPLHF
>TRBD2|TRBJ2-2|TRBV29-1|.
TGCAGCGTTGTCTCCGGGACTAGTAACACCGGGGAGCTGTTTTTT
CSVVSGTSNTGELFF
>.|TRBJ2-2|TRBV12-3/TRBV12-4|many
TGTGCCAGCATCCGAGTGAGGAACACCGGGGAGCTGTTTTTT
CASIRVRNTGELFF
>.|TRBJ1-2|TRBV7-2|.
TGTGCCAGCAGCCCTCGGGGAGGGATCTACACCTTC
CASSPRGGIYTF
>TRBD1|TRBJ1-4|TRBV6-4|.
TGTGCCAGCAGTTACTCGGACAGGGCGGGTGACAAACTGTTTTTT
CASSYSDRAGDKLFF
>.|TRBJ1-3|TRBV7-6|many
TGTGCCAGCAGCTTAGAGGCAGGGACTGTAAACACCATATATTTT
CASSLEAGTVNTIYF
>.|TRBJ2-7|TRBV2|.
TGTGCCAGCACACAGCAGGGCCGGGGGATGAACGAGCAGTACTTC
CASTQQGRGMNEQYF
>.|TRBJ2-7|TRBV10-3|many
TGTGCCATCAGTGAGGAGGGGGTAGGTGAGCAGTACTTC
CAISEEGVGEQYF
>.|TRBJ2-7|TRBV5-6|few
TGTGCCAGCGGCTTCGCACAACAGGTCCGCGCCTACGAGCAGTACTTC
CASGFAQQVRAYEQYF
>.|TRBJ2-7|TRBV5-1|.
TGCGCCAGCAGCTTGCCCGGGGAGTACAATGAGCAGTACTTC
CASSLPGEYNEQYF
>.|TRBJ1-5|TRBV20-1|many
TGCAGTGCTAGAGATGGGGGCCCCCTTGGCAATCAGCCCCAGCATTTT
CSARDGGPLGNQPQHF
>.|TRBJ2-7|TRBV25-1|.
TGTGCCAGCAGTGCTAGTCCTAGCTCCTACGAGCAGTACTTC
CASSASPSSYEQYF
>TRBD1|TRBJ1-1|TRBV7-9|many
TGTGCCAGCAGCCGAGACAGGGGGCGCAGGGACACTGAAGCTTTCTTT
CASSRDRGRRDTEAFF
>TRBD1|TRBJ2-7|TRBV7-2|.
TGTGCCAGCAGCCCGCGACAGGGGGTGGGTGAGCAGTACTTC
CASSPRQGVGEQYF
>TRBD1|TRBJ1-2|TRBV5-5|.
TGTGCCAGCAGTTGGCCGGGACAGGGTAGCTATGGCTACACCTTC
CASSWPGQGSYGYTF
>.|TRBJ1-4|TRBV28|few
TGTGCCAGCAGTATAGGATCATTGAAGCTCCGGAACGAAAAACTGTTTTTT
CASSIGSLKLRNEKLFF
>TRBD2|TRBJ2-2|TRBV7-2|many
TGTGCCAGCAGCTTAGAGGCTGGACTAGCGTCCGGGGAGCTGTTTTTT
CASSLEAGLASGELFF
>.|TRBJ1-4|TRBV7-6|few
TGTGCCAGCAGCTTAGTCGGAGGGTCCACGGAAAAACTGTTTTTT
CASSLVGGSTEKLFF
>.|TRBJ1-2|TRBV5-1|.
TGCGCCAGCAGCTTGGGACAGGTTGATTATGGCTACACCTTC
CASSLGQVDYGYTF